Below, 17 T cell receptor beta chains from the same sample are listed, as sequenced in a study of blood T cell repertoires in COVID-19. The method was immunoSEQ multiplex PCR; TCRdb's version includes in-frame clones alone and lacks a portion of them. This sample has about 410,000 clones; 75% to 90% occur once, and the top ten carry approximately 1.4%. Sequenced input: peripheral blood. The receptors originated from a woman between 25 and 40 years old with active or convalescent COVID-19.

This clone has just one count. CDR3 DNA: TGTGCCAGCAGTTTCGACAGGGGACGCAGCAATCAGCCCCAGCATTTT. Amino acid sequence: CASSFDRGRSNQPQHF. The chain employs TRBV28 and TRBJ1-5; 8 bases line up with TRBD1. V lost 3 bases, J lost 1 base, and 5 bases stayed unmatched. Germline CDR1 MDHEN, CDR2 SYDVKM. The CDR3 length is 16 residues.

The chain employs TRBV28 and TRBJ1-1; 7 nucleotides line up with TRBD1. This CDR3 contains 14 residues. Germline V gene data show CDR1 as MDHEN and CDR2 as SYDVKM. V trimming: 5 bases; J trimming: 1 base; junction bases outside the gene matches: 4. CDR3 in amino acids: CASSVSGGNTEAFF. The CDR3, as DNA: TGTGCCAGCAGTGTCTCAGGGGGGAACACTGAAGCTTTCTTT.

J is TRBJ1-5 and V is TRBV11-2, with 7 positions matching TRBD1. The CDR3 extends over 15 amino acids. Germline lookup yields CDR1 SGHAT and CDR2 FQNNGV. Trimming cost V 5 bases and J 4 bases; bases outside gene matches: 8. The CDR3 nucleotides are TGTGCCAGCAGCCCGGGACAGAGAAATAATCAGCCCCAGCATTTT. Protein: CASSPGQRNNQPQHF.

The chain carries TRBV6-5 and TRBJ1-5, with D uncertain. Trimming shortened V by 9 bases and J by 4 bases, and 13 bases separated the two germline ends. Germline CDR1 is MNHEY and CDR2 is SVGAGI. This CDR3 is 13 amino acids long. The CDR3 DNA sequence: TGTGCCAGTTCCGGACGGGGAAATCAGCCCCAGCATTTT. The encoded protein is CASSGRGNQPQHF.

This chain uses TRBV6-6 with TRBJ1-4; no clear D gene. Germline lookup yields CDR1 MNHNY and CDR2 SVGAGI (reference sequence). CDR3 length: 20 amino acids. V was trimmed by 5 bases and J by 0 bases, leaving 25 bases between them. CDR3 residues: CASSRHSPVFKTATNEKLFF. The CDR3 DNA is TGTGCCAGCAGTCGCCATTCTCCGGTCTTCAAAACTGCAACTAATGAAAAACTGTTTTTT.

The chain carries TRBV30 and TRBJ2-1, with 11 nucleotides matching TRBD2. In germline, CDR1 is GTSNPN, CDR2 SVGIG (reference sequence). CDR3 length: 19 residues. With V trimmed by 1 base and J by 2 bases, 13 bases remained unmatched. CDR3 bases: TGTGCCTGGAGTGACCTGGGTAGCGGGAGGGCCCTGCCCTACAATGAGCAGTTCTTC. This codes for CAWSDLGSGRALPYNEQFF.

CDR3 sequence (DNA): TGTGCCAGCAGTATGACCGAGCCGGGTGAAAAACTGTTTTTT. This codes for CASSMTEPGEKLFF. The chain couples TRBV27 to TRBJ1-4, with D hard to call. V was shortened by 5 bases and J by 7 bases, with 14 bases between the two germline ends. CDR1 and CDR2 from the germline V gene are MNHEY and SMNVEV (reference sequence). The CDR3 runs 14 residues.

The V call is TRBV5-8, the J call TRBJ2-3; D is unresolved. Germline CDR1 reads SGHTS; CDR2 reads YDEGEE. This CDR3 has 15 amino acids. The V end was cut by 4 bases, the J end by 0 bases, with 12 bases between. The CDR3 DNA follows: TGTGCCAGCAGCATTATGGCGGAGAGCACAGATACGCAGTATTTT. Translated: CASSIMAESTDTQYF.

The gene calls are TRBV9 and TRBJ2-5; D gene unclear. V lost 0 bases to trimming and J lost 4 bases, with 10 bases between them. Per the germline V gene, CDR1 is SGDLS and CDR2 is YYNGEE. CDR3 length equals 14 residues. In DNA, the CDR3 is TGTGCCAGCAGCGTAGCTTTGCCGGGAGAGACCCAGTACTTC. This sequence encodes CASSVALPGETQYF.

The chain combines TRBV5-4 with TRBJ1-1; D not resolved. Trimming removed 5 bases at V and 2 bases at J, with 7 bases between. The CDR3 has 12 residues. In germline, CDR1 is SGHNT, CDR2 YYREEE (reference sequence). The CDR3 bases are TGTGCCAGCAGTTCAGGAAACACTGAAGCTTTCTTT. Protein sequence: CASSSGNTEAFF.

The chain couples TRBV19 to TRBJ1-2; D unresolved. V lost 5 bases and J 7 bases, leaving 20 bases between the germline ends. The CDR3 spans 15 residues. Germline lookup yields CDR1 LNHDA and CDR2 SQIVND (reference sequence). The CDR3: CASSGWSLVSGGYTF. The CDR3 DNA follows: TGTGCCAGTAGTGGCTGGAGCCTCGTTTCCGGTGGCTACACCTTC.

The rearrangement links TRBV7-9 to TRBJ1-5, with D unclear. With 5 bases removed from V and 0 bases from J, the gap between germline ends came to 8 bases. From germline, CDR1 is SEHNR and CDR2 FQNEAQ (reference sequence). CDR3 size: 14 residues. The CDR3 region is CASSPSSSNQPQHF. The CDR3 nucleotides are TGTGCCAGCAGCCCGTCGTCTAGCAATCAGCCCCAGCATTTT. Variable domain in full (rest from reference TRBV7-9 and TRBJ1-5): DTGVSQNPRHKITKRGQNVTFRCDPISEHNRLYWYRQTLGQGPEFLTYFQNEAQLEKSRLLSDRFSAERPKGSFSTLEIQRTEQGDSAMYLCASSPSSSNQPQHFGDGTRLSIL.

The chain joins TRBV6-5 to TRBJ1-2; 8 bases line up with TRBD1. The CDR3 has 13 amino acids. The J segment lost 8 bases and the V segment lost 6 bases, leaving 8 bases of the junction unmatched. Per germline, CDR1 MNHEY and CDR2 SVGAGI. The CDR3 spells CASRTGVVGGYTF. Here the CDR3 DNA reads TGTGCCAGCAGGACAGGGGTCGTGGGAGGCTACACCTTC.

This clone appeared a single time. This chain joins TRBV5-6 and TRBJ1-1; the D gene is possibly TRBD1 (5 bases). Germline V CDR1 and CDR2: SGHDT, YYEEEE. There are 15 residues in the CDR3. Trimming removed 3 bases at V and 0 bases at J, with 12 bases between. The CDR3 nucleotides read TGTGCCAGCAGCTACCTAGGGACTTTGAACACTGAAGCTTTCTTT. It specifies CASSYLGTLNTEAFF. Filled out from reference TRBV5-6 and TRBJ1-1, the complete variable domain reads DAGVTQSPTHLIKTRGQQVTLRCSPKSGHDTVSWYQQALGQGPQFIFQYYEEEERQRGNFPDRFSGHQFPNYSSELNVNALLLGDSALYLCASSYLGTLNTEAFFGQGTRLTVV.

The rearrangement joins TRBV27 to TRBJ2-3; TRBD1 agrees at 10 bases. V shed 1 base and J 3 bases; nucleotides not matched to a gene: 4. This CDR3 contains 16 residues. Germline-derived CDR1 and CDR2 are MNHEY and SMNVEV (reference sequence). CDR3 bases: TGTGCCAGCAGTTTATGGACAGGGGGGGTTACAGATACGCAGTATTTT. Translating gives CASSLWTGGVTDTQYF.

This clone appeared a few times. This chain connects TRBV15 to TRBJ2-7, with 8 bases matching TRBD1. With 3 bases clipped from V and 3 bases from J, the junction kept 7 bases outside the gene matches. The CDR3 spans 15 residues. Germline-derived CDR1 and CDR2 are LNHNV and YYDKDF (reference sequence). The CDR3, as DNA: TGTGCCACCAGCAGTGGACAGGGCGGGGACTACGAGCAGTACTTC. Protein sequence: CATSSGQGGDYEQYF.

This clone was picked up a small number of times. The chain carries TRBV19 and TRBJ1-1; D is uncertain. With 3 bases removed from V and 0 bases from J, the gap between germline ends came to 26 bases. The germline V gene has CDR1 LNHDA and CDR2 SQIVND (reference sequence). The CDR3 loop spans 20 amino acids. In nucleotides, the CDR3 is TGTGCCAGTAGTATCGGGTTGGTGGAACCGGAGAGTGTCATGAACACTGAAGCTTTCTTT. Its translation: CASSIGLVEPESVMNTEAFF.